This paragraph reports one TCR beta chain. Its target is unknown. There are 16 residues in the CDR3. Trimming took 10 bases from V and 1 from J, leaving 20 bases between them. Germline values: CDR1 LNHDA, CDR2 SQIVND (reference sequence). The data were produced by immunoSEQ multiplex PCR, yet TCRdb's version contains in-frame clones alone and is incomplete. Of over 120,000 clones listed, 75% to 85% were seen once; the top ten hold less than 8.5%. The data stem from a study of cytotoxic CD8 clonotypes in ibrutinib-treated CLL. On the study more broadly: Patients: about 11 relapsed/refractory, roughly 16 treatment-naive, under 18 IGHV unmutated. Response sampling took place at median 12 months of treatment, range 6 to 36. Sample averages reached about 260,000 productive templates and some 94,000 productive rearrangements. Study outcomes and limitations: Clonality went up at ibrutinib response and then declined back toward baseline at progression.

This chain links TRBV19 with TRBJ2-1; D tentatively reads TRBD1 or TRBD2 (5 bases each). The specimen was PBMCs, collected after 36 months of ibrutinib treatment. The clonotype originates from a human donor with chronic lymphocytic leukemia. The CDR3 reads CATIPRGARSYNEQFF. The DNA of the CDR3 is TGTGCCACGATACCCCGAGGGGCTAGGTCCTACAATGAGCAGTTCTTC.